What follows are 3 T cell receptor beta chains derived from one specimen sequenced in a study of blood T cells in healthy people across ages. A sample-barcoded 5' primer and a J-beta primer mix were used in a second PCR of roughly 6 to 11 cycles. A single record per CDR3 protein comes from TCRdb applying MiXCR to the 5' RACE reads. Seen here are some 1.4 million distinct CDR3 sequences, 42% observed once, and the top ten hold approximately 7.9%. The sample comprised blood. These receptors were collected from a woman aged 18-29 years in good health.

In the case of this clonotype: Since a much larger clone is just one base distant, this may be a read error. The J gene is TRBJ2-6, the V gene TRBV10-3, with D hard to call. Per the germline V gene, CDR1 is ENHRY and CDR2 is SYGVKD. CDR3 length: 17 residues. V was shortened by 3 bases and J by 0 bases, with 12 bases between the two germline ends. The CDR3 is CAISDSMRSSGANVLTF. CDR3 nucleotide sequence: TGTGCCATCAGTGATTCAATGAGGAGCTCTGGGGCCAACGTCCTGACTTTC.

J is TRBJ2-5 and V is TRBV24-1; D is perhaps TRBD1 or TRBD2 (5 bases each). Germline V gives CDR1 KGHDR, CDR2 SFDVKD. The V and J ends lost 5 bases and 1 base respectively, with 10 bases between them. The CDR3 is 14 amino acids. The CDR3 nucleotides are TGTGCCACCAGTGCGCAGGGAGCCCAAGAGACCCAGTACTTC. Protein: CATSAQGAQETQYF.

V gene TRBV10-3 combines with J gene TRBJ2-5, with D perhaps given as TRBD1 or TRBD2 (5 bases each). V was pared by 6 bases and J by 5 bases, with 16 bases between. Germline loops: CDR1 ENHRY, CDR2 SYGVKD. There are 14 residues in the CDR3. As DNA, the CDR3 is TGTGCCATCAGGGACAACCGGGACGACGAGACCCAGTACTTC. Protein product: CAIRDNRDDETQYF.